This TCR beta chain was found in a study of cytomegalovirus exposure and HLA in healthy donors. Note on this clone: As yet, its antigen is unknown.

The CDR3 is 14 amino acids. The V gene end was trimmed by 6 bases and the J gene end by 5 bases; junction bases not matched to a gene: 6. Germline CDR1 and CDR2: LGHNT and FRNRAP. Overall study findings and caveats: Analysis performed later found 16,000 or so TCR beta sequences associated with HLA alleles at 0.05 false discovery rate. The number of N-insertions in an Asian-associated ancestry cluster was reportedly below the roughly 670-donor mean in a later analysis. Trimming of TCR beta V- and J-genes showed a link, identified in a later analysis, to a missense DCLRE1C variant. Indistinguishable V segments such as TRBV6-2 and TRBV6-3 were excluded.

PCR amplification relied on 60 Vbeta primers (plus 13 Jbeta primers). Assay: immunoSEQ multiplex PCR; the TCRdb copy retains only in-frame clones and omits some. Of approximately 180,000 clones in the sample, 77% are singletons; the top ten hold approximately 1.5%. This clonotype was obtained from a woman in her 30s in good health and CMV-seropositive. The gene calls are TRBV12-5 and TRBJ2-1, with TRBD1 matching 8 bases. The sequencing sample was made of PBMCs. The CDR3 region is CASGTGQDDNEQFF. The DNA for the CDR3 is TGTGCTAGTGGAACGGGACAGGACGACAATGAGCAGTTCTTC.